Given below is one T cell receptor (beta chain) in context. Its antigen is not known. Germline-derived CDR1 and CDR2 are LNHDA and SQIVND (reference sequence). V dropped 7 bases and J dropped 8 bases, with 24 bases sitting between them. This CDR3 contains 16 residues. The data belong to a study of T cell responses to AZD1222 COVID-19 vaccine. TCRdb keeps only in-frame clones here, not all; method: immunoSEQ multiplex PCR. The sample yields some 130,000 clones, over 80% seen once. Study outcomes and limitations: Spike-specific TCRs gained breadth and depth after people received two AZD1222 doses. Of the AZD1222 recipients, only 5 or 6 were seropositive at baseline.

This sequence joins TRBV19 and TRBJ2-4; D unresolved. The clonotype originates from an adult who received the AZD1222 COVID-19 vaccine. The sample here was peripheral blood, taken 28 days after the second AZD1222 dose. The CDR3 here is CASTPGRPDLGYIQYF. CDR3 coding DNA: TGTGCCAGTACCCCAGGCCGTCCCGACCTCGGGTACATTCAGTACTTC.